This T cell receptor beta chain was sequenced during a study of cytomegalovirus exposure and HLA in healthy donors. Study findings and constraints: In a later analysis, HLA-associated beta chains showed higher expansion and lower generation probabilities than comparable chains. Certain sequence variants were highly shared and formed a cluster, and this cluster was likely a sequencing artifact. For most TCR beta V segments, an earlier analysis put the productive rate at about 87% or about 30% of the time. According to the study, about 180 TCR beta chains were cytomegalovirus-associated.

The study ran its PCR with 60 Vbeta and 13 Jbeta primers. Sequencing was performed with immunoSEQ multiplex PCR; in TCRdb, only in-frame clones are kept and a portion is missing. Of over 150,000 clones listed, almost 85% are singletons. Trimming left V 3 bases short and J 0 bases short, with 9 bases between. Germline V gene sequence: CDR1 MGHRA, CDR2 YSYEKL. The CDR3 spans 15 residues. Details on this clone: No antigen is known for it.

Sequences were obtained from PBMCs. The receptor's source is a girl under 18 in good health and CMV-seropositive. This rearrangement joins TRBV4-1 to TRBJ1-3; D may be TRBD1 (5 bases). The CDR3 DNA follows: TGCGCCAGCAGCCAGAGACAGAGCTCTGGAAACACCATATATTTT. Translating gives CASSQRQSSGNTIYF.